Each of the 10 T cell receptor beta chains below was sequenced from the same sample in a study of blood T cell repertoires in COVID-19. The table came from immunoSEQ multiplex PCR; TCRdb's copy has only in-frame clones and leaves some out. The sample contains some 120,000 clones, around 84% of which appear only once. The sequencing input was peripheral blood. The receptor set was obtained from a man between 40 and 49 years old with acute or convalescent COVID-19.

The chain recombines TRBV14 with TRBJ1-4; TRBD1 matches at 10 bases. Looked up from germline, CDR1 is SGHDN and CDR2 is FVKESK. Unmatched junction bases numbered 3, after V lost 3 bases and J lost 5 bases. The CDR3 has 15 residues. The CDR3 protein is CASSHRQGANEKLFF. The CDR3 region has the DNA TGTGCCAGCAGCCATAGACAGGGGGCGAATGAAAAACTGTTTTTT.

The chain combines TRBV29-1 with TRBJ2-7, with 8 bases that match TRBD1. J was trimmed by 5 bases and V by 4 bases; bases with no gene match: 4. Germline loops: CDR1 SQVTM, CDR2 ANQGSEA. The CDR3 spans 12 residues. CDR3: CSVAQGDHEQYF. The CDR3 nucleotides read TGCAGCGTTGCACAGGGGGACCACGAGCAGTACTTC.

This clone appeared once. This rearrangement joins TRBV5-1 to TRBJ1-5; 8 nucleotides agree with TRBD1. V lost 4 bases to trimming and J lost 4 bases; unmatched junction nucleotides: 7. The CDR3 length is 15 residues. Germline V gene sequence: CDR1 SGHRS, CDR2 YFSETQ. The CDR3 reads CASSVSTGANQPQHF. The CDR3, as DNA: TGCGCCAGCAGCGTCTCGACAGGGGCGAATCAGCCCCAGCATTTT.

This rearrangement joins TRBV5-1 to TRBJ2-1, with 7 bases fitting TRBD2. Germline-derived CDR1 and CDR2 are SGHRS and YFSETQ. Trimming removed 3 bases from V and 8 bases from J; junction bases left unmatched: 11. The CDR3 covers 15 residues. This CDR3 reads CASSSGRALGYEQFF. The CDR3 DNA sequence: TGCGCCAGCAGCTCAGGGAGGGCCCTCGGGTATGAGCAGTTCTTC. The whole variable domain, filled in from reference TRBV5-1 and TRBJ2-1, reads KAGVTQTPRYLIKTRGQQVTLSCSPISGHRSVSWYQQTPGQGLQFLFEYFSETQRNKGNFPGRFSGRQFSNSRSEMNVSTLELGDSALYLCASSSGRALGYEQFFGPGTRLTVL.

The CDR3 DNA reads as TGTGCCAGCAGTGGAGTTAGGGGGCACCTCACAGATACGCAGTATTTT. This sequence encodes CASSGVRGHLTDTQYF. The genes are TRBV6-1 and TRBJ2-3; 7 nucleotides match TRBD1. Trimming took 4 bases from V and 2 from J; bases not matched to a gene: 9. The CDR3 loop spans 16 amino acids. Germline CDR1 is MNHNS and CDR2 is SASEGT.

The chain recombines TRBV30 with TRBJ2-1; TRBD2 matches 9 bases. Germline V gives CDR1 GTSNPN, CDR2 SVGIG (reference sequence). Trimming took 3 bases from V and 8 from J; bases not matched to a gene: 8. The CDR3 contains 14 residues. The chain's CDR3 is CAWSRAGGQDEQFF. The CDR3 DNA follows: TGTGCCTGGAGCAGGGCGGGAGGGCAGGATGAGCAGTTCTTC.

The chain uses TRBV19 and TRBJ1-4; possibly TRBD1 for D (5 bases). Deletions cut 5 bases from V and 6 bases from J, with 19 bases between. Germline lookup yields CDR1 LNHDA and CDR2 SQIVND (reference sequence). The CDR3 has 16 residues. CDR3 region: CASSPRQTGRDEKLFF. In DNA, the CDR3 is TGTGCCAGTAGTCCCCGACAGACCGGGCGAGATGAAAAACTGTTTTTT. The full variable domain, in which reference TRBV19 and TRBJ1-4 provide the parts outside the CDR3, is DGGITQSPKYLFRKEGQNVTLSCEQNLNHDAMYWYRQDPGQGLRLIYYSQIVNDFQKGDIAEGYSVSREKKESFPLTVTSAQKNPTAFYLCASSPRQTGRDEKLFFGSGTQLSVL.

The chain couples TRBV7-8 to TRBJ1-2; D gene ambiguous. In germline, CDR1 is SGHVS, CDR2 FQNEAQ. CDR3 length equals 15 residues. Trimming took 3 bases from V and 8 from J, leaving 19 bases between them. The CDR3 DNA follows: TGTGCCAGCAGCTTTGATGGGAGGGATCTGCTCGGCTACACCTTC. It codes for CASSFDGRDLLGYTF.

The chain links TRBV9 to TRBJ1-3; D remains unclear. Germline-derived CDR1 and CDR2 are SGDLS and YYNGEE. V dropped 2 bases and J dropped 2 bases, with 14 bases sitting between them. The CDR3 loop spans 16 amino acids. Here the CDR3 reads CASSVAGLQTGNTIYF. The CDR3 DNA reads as TGTGCCAGCAGCGTGGCAGGTCTCCAAACTGGAAACACCATATATTTT.

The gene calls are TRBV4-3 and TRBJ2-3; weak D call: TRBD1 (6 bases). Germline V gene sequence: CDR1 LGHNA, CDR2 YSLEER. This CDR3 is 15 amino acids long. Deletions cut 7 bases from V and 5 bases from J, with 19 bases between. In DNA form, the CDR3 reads TGCGCCAGCACCGCTAACAGGGTCGAGGAAGATACGCAGTATTTT. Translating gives CASTANRVEEDTQYF.